This T cell receptor beta chain was identified in a study of T-cell reconstitution after alpha-beta-depleted transplantation in children. This clonotype occurred many times. The antigen remains unidentified. As it was prepared, the TCRbeta library received unique molecular identifiers. TCRdb called the PCR reads again in MiXCR, with one record for every CDR3 protein. Here the sample spans roughly 300,000 distinct CDR3 sequences, about 9.9% being singletons. Points from the study as a whole: A year post-transplant, T-cell counts and diversity derived mostly from newly produced T cells. Diversity of TCRbeta at day 60 was high in some patients, arising from surviving recipient T cells and thymic progenitors. The origin of alpha-beta T cells about two months after transplant was reportedly several hundred expanded graft clones.

Trimming took 5 bases from V and 7 from J, leaving 17 bases between them. The CDR3 contains 14 residues. Looked up from germline, CDR1 is SGHVS and CDR2 is FQNEAQ. The TCR comes from a male patient aged 2 to 9 who had a stem cell transplant for chronic granulomatous disease, so the T cells may come from the graft donor. This sample comprised peripheral blood, obtained 180 days after TCRalphabeta/CD19-depleted stem cell transplant. This chain connects TRBV7-8 to TRBJ1-2; weak D call: TRBD1 (5 bases). The chain's CDR3 is CASSAEEGLFGYTF. The CDR3 nucleotides are TGTGCCAGCAGCGCAGAAGAGGGACTTTTTGGCTACACCTTC.